This entry lists 4 T cell receptor beta chains sequenced from one sample in a study of blood T cell repertoires in COVID-19. Using immunoSEQ multiplex PCR, the repertoire was profiled, and TCRdb retains in-frame clones only, with some absent. The data contain about 170,000 clones, approximately 81% of them singletons. What was sequenced was peripheral blood. The receptors here all came from a woman aged 70-85 years with COVID-19, enrolled during active disease.

V usage is TRBV18 and J usage is TRBJ2-5; D call uncertain. The CDR3 length is 16 residues. V was cut by 2 bases and J by 3 bases, with 16 bases left in between. In germline, CDR1 is KGHSH, CDR2 LQKENI. The CDR3 coding sequence is TGTGCCAGCTCACCAGGGCCATTGAAGTGGGAAGAGACCCAGTACTTC. Translating gives CASSPGPLKWEETQYF.

The V and J genes are TRBV6-5 and TRBJ1-5; 7 bases align to TRBD1. V shed 8 bases and J 4 bases; nucleotides not matched to a gene: 5. This CDR3 contains 13 residues. Germline V gene sequence: CDR1 MNHEY, CDR2 SVGAGI. The CDR3 loop is CASGTVNNQPQHF. The CDR3 DNA follows: TGTGCCAGCGGGACAGTGAATAATCAGCCCCAGCATTTT.

J is TRBJ2-7 and V is TRBV28; the match to TRBD1 covers 10 bases. Germline assignment: CDR1 MDHEN and CDR2 SYDVKM. V trimming: 0 bases; J trimming: 5 bases; junction bases outside the gene matches: 4. The CDR3 contains 15 residues. CDR3 residues: CASSLWGTGAHEQYF. The DNA for the CDR3 is TGTGCCAGCAGTTTATGGGGGACAGGGGCCCACGAGCAGTACTTC.

The J gene is TRBJ2-7, the V gene TRBV6-6, with TRBD2 as a possible D gene (5 bases). Trimming shortened V by 8 bases and J by 3 bases, and 17 bases separated the two germline ends. The CDR3 has 14 residues. Germline CDR1 is MNHNY and CDR2 is SVGAGI (reference sequence). CDR3 coding DNA: TGTGCCAGCGGTAAGCGGAGACCACTCTACGAGCAGTACTTC. Amino acids: CASGKRRPLYEQYF.